The clone carrying this TCR beta chain has only a few counts. This sample was taken from a study of T-cell memory formation after mild COVID-19. The CDR3 runs to 15 residues. Germline CDR1 LGHDT, CDR2 YNNKEL (reference sequence). Trimming took off 0 bases at V and 8 bases at J, with 14 bases between the two ends. TCRdb analysed the 5' RACE reads with MiXCR anew, one entry per CDR3 protein. This repertoire shows about 140,000 distinct CDR3 sequences, 20% to 25% found once; its top ten account for approximately 25%. This chain uses TRBV3-1 with TRBJ2-1, with D possibly called TRBD1 or TRBD2 (6 bases each). Material for sequencing was PBMCs or a T cell subset sorted from them (not recorded which). The sequence was obtained from an adult woman who had mild COVID-19 (a few samples of this study predate the infection). Cell type and time point are not known. The chain's CDR3 is CASSQEQGLLDEQFF. In nucleotides, the CDR3 is TGTGCCAGCAGCCAAGAACAGGGACTGTTGGATGAGCAGTTCTTC.